The source of this T cell receptor (beta chain) is a study of T cells in Graves' hyperthyroidism and ophthalmopathy. Stable disease denoted Graves' hyperthyroidism without ophthalmopathy progression within 18 months. Used for diagnoses were clinical symptoms, serum thyroxine and TRAb, thyroid ultrasound and orbital computed tomography. Each 10 ml fresh peripheral blood draw supplied the PBMCs. V gave up 4 bases and J gave up 0 bases, with 9 bases separating them. The germline CDR1 and CDR2 sequences are SQVTM and ANQGSEA. The CDR3 runs to 13 residues. This clonotype appeared many times. RNA transcripts gave rise to amplified TCR beta CDR3 regions. TCR CDR3 underwent first-round RT-PCR with the HTBI primer set. MiXCR, run by TCRdb on the multiplex PCR reads, gives a single entry per CDR3 protein. The data contain roughly 740,000 distinct CDR3 sequences, around 15% of them singletons.

The rearrangement links TRBV29-1 to TRBJ1-1; D is ambiguous. This clonotype was sampled from a man aged 18 to 30 with Graves' hyperthyroidism. The sample consisted of blood. The CDR3 DNA sequence: TGCAGCGTTGCGGGCAGAATGAACACTGAAGCTTTCTTT. Amino acid sequence: CSVAGRMNTEAFF.